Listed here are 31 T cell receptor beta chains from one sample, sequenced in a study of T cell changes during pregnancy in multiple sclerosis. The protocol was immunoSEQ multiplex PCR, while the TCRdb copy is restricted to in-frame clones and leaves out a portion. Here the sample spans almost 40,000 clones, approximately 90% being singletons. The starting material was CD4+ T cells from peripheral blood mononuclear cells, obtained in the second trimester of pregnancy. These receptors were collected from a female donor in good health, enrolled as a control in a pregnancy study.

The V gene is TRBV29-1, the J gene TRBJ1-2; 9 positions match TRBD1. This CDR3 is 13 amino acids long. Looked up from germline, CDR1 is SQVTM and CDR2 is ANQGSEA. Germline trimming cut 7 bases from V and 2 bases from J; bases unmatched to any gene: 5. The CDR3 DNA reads TGCAGCGCAAGGACAGGGGCCAACTATGGCTACACCTTC. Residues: CSARTGANYGYTF. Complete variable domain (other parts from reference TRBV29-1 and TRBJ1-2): SAVISQKPSRDICQRGTSLTIQCQVDSQVTMMFWYRQQPGQSLTLIATANQGSEATYESGFVIDKFPISRPNLTFSTLTVSNMSPEDSSIYLCSARTGANYGYTFGSGTRLTVV.

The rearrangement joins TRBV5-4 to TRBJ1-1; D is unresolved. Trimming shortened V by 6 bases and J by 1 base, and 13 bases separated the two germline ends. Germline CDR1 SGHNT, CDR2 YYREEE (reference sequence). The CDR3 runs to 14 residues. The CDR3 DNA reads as TGTGCCAGCACCTCCCCCGGGAGGAACACTGAAGCTTTCTTT. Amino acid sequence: CASTSPGRNTEAFF.

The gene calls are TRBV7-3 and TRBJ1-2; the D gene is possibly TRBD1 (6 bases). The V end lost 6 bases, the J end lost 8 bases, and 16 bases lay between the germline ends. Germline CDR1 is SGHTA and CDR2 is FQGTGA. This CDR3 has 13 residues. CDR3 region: CASSILAGEGYTF. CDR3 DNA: TGTGCCAGCAGTATACTGGCAGGGGAAGGCTACACCTTC.

CDR3 sequence: CATLRAEPYEQYF. In DNA form, the CDR3 reads TGTGCCACCCTCCGCGCGGAACCCTACGAGCAGTACTTC. The V call is TRBV28, the J call TRBJ2-5, with no clear D. The J call may be incorrect, as the DNA end agrees better with TRBJ2-7. Germline V gene data show CDR1 as MDHEN and CDR2 as SYDVKM. The CDR3 covers 13 residues.

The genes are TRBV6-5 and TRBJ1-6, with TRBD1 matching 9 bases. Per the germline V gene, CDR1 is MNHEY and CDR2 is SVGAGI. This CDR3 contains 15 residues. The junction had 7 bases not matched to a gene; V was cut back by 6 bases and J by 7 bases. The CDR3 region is CASRTTGTGNSPLHF. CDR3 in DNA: TGTGCCAGCAGGACTACCGGGACAGGGAATTCACCCCTCCACTTT.

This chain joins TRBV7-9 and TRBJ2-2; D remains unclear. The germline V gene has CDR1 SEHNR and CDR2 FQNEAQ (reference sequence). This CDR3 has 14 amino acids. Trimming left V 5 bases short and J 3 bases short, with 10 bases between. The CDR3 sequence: CASSPRRDTGELFF. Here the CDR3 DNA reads TGTGCCAGCAGCCCCCGACGGGACACCGGGGAGCTGTTTTTT.

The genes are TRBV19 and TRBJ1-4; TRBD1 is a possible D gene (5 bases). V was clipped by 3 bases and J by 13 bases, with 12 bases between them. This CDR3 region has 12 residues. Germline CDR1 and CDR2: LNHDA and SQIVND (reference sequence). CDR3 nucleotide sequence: TGTGCCAGTAGTATGGGGGAGGCAAGACTGTTTTTT. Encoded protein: CASSMGEARLFF. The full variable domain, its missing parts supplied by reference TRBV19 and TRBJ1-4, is DGGITQSPKYLFRKEGQNVTLSCEQNLNHDAMYWYRQDPGQGLRLIYYSQIVNDFQKGDIAEGYSVSREKKESFPLTVTSAQKNPTAFYLCASSMGEARLFFGSGTQLSVL.

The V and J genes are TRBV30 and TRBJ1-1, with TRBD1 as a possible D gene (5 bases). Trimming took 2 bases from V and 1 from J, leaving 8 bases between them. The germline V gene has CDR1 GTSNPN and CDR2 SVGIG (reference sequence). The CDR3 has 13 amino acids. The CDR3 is CAWSPQGNTEAFF. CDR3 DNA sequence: TGTGCCTGGAGTCCTCAGGGGAACACTGAAGCTTTCTTT.

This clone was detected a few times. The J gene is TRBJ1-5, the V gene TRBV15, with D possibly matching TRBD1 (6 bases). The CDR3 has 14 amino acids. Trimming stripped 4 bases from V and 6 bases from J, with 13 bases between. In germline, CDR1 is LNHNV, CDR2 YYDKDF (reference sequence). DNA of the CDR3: TGTGCCACCAGCACATGGGGGCGCGGTCAGCCCCAGCATTTT. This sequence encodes CATSTWGRGQPQHF.

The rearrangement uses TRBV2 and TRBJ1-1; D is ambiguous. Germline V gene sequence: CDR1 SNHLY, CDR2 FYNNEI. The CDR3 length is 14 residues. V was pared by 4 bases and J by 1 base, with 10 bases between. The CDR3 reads CASSGQLQNTEAFF. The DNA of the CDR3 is TGTGCCAGCAGTGGCCAACTACAGAACACTGAAGCTTTCTTT.

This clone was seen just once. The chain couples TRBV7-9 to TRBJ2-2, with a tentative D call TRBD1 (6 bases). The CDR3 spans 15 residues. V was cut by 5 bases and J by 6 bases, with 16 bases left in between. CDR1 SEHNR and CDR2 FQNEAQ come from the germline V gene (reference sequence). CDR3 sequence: CASSPRSGVAGELFF. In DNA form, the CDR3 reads TGTGCCAGCAGCCCCCGATCAGGGGTCGCCGGGGAGCTGTTTTTT.

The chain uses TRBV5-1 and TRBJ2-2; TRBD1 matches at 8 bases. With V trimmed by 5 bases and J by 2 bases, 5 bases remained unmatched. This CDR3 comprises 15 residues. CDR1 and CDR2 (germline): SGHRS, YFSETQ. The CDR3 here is CASRVGTGNTGELFF. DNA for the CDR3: TGCGCCAGCAGGGTAGGGACAGGCAACACCGGGGAGCTGTTTTTT.

The CDR3 here is CASSSGQGSYEQYF. CDR3 bases: TGTGCCAGCAGTTCGGGACAGGGCTCCTACGAGCAGTACTTC. The rearrangement links TRBV28 to TRBJ2-7; TRBD1 aligns across 9 bases. With 4 bases clipped from V and 0 bases from J, the junction kept 1 base outside the gene matches. Germline loops: CDR1 MDHEN, CDR2 SYDVKM. CDR3 size: 14 residues.

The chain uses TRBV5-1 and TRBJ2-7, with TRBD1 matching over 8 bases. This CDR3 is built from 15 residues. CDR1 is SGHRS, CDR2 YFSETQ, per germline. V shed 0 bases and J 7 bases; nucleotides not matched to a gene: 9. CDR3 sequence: CASSLGDRQTGEQYF. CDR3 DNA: TGCGCCAGCAGCTTGGGGGACAGGCAAACGGGTGAGCAGTACTTC.

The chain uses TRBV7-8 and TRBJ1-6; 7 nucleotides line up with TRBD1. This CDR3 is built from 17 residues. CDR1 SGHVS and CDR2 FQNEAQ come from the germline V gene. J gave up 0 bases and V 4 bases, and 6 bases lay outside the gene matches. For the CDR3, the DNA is TGTGCCAGCAGCTCTGACAGGGTTCGCTCCTATAATTCACCCCTCCACTTT. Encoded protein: CASSSDRVRSYNSPLHF.

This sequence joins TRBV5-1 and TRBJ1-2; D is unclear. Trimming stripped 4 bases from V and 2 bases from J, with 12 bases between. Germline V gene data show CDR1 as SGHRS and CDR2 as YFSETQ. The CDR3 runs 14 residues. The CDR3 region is CASSTLQRNYGYTF. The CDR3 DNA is TGCGCCAGCAGCACCCTACAGAGAAACTATGGCTACACCTTC. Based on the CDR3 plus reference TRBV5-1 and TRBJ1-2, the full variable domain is KAGVTQTPRYLIKTRGQQVTLSCSPISGHRSVSWYQQTPGQGLQFLFEYFSETQRNKGNFPGRFSGRQFSNSRSEMNVSTLELGDSALYLCASSTLQRNYGYTFGSGTRLTVV.

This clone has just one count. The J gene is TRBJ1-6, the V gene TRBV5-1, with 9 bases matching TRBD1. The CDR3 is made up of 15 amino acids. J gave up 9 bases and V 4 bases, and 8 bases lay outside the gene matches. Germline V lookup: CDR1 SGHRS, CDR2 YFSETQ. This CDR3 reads CASSLRDREVSPLHF. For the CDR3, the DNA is TGCGCCAGCAGCCTCCGGGACAGGGAGGTTTCACCCCTCCACTTT. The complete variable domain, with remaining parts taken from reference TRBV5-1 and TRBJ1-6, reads KAGVTQTPRYLIKTRGQQVTLSCSPISGHRSVSWYQQTPGQGLQFLFEYFSETQRNKGNFPGRFSGRQFSNSRSEMNVSTLELGDSALYLCASSLRDREVSPLHFGNGTRLTVT.

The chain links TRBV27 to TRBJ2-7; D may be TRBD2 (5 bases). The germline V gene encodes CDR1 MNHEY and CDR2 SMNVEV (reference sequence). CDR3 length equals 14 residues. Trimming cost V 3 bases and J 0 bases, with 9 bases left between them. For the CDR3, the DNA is TGTGCCAGCAGTTTCGGGAAATTCTCCTACGAGCAGTACTTC. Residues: CASSFGKFSYEQYF.

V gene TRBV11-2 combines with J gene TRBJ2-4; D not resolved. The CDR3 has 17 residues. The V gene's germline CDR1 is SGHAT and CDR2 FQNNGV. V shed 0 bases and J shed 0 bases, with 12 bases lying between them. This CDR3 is CASSLDRDIVAKNIQYF. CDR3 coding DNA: TGTGCCAGCAGCTTAGATAGAGACATCGTAGCCAAAAACATTCAGTACTTC.

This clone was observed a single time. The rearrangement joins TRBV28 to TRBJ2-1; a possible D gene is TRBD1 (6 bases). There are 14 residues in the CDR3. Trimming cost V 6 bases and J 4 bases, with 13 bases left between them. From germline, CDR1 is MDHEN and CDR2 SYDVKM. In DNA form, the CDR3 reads TGTGCCAGCAGCCGAGGACAGTCTTACAATGAGCAGTTCTTC. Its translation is CASSRGQSYNEQFF. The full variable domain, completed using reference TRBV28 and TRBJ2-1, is DVKVTQSSRYLVKRTGEKVFLECVQDMDHENMFWYRQDPGLGLRLIYFSYDVKMKEKGDIPEGYSVSREKKERFSLILESASTNQTSMYLCASSRGQSYNEQFFGPGTRLTVL.

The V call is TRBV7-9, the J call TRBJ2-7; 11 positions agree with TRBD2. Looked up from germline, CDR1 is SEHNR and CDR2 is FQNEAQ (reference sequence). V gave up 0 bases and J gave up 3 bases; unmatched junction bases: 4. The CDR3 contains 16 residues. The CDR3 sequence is CASSLALLAGDYEQYF. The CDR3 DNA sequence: TGTGCCAGCAGCTTAGCTCTACTAGCGGGGGACTACGAGCAGTACTTC.

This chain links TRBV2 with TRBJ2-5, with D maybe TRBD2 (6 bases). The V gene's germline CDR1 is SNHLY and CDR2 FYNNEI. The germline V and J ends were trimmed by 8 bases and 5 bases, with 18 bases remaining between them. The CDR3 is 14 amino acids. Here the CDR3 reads CASSLMGGKETQYF. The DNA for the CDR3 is TGTGCCAGCTCCCTCATGGGGGGTAAGGAGACCCAGTACTTC.

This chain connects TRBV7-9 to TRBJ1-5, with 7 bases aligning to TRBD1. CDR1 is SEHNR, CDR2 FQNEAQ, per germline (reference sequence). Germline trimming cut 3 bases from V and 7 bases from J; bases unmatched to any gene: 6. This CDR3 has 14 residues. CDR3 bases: TGTGCCAGCAGCTTCGGACAGGAGGGACAGCCCCAGCATTTT. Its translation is CASSFGQEGQPQHF. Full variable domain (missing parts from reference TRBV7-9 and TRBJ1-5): DTGVSQNPRHKITKRGQNVTFRCDPISEHNRLYWYRQTLGQGPEFLTYFQNEAQLEKSRLLSDRFSAERPKGSFSTLEIQRTEQGDSAMYLCASSFGQEGQPQHFGDGTRLSIL.

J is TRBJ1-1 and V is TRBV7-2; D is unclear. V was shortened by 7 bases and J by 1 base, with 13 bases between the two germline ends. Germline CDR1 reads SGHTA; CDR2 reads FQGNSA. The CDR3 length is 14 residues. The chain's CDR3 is CASILRSGNTEAFF. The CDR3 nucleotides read TGTGCCAGCATCCTTAGATCAGGGAACACTGAAGCTTTCTTT.

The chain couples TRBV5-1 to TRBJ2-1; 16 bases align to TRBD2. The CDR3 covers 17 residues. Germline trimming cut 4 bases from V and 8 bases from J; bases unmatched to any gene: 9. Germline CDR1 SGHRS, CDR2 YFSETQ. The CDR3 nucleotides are TGCGCCAGCAGCGGCCCCGGGACTAGCGGGGGGGAGGATGAGCAGTTCTTC. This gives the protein CASSGPGTSGGEDEQFF.

CDR3 in amino acids: CASRQRGGTDTQYF. The CDR3 DNA follows: TGTGCCAGCAGACAGCGGGGGGGCACAGATACGCAGTATTTT. The chain joins TRBV6-1 to TRBJ2-3; 9 nucleotides line up with TRBD2. Germline V gives CDR1 MNHNS, CDR2 SASEGT. The length of the CDR3 is 14 residues. Unmatched junction bases numbered 2, after V lost 6 bases and J lost 1 base.

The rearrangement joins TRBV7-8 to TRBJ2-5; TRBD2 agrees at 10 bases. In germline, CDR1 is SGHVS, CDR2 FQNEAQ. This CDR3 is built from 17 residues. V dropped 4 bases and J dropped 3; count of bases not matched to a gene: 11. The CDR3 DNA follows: TGTGCCAGCAGCTCGGGGAGGGAGCGGGGGGGCAAAGAGACCCAGTACTTC. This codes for CASSSGRERGGKETQYF. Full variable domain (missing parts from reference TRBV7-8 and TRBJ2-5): GAGVSQSPRYKVAKRGQDVALRCDPISGHVSLFWYQQALGQGPEFLTYFQNEAQLDKSGLPSDRFFAERPEGSVSTLKIQRTQQEDSAVYLCASSSGRERGGKETQYFGPGTRLLVL.

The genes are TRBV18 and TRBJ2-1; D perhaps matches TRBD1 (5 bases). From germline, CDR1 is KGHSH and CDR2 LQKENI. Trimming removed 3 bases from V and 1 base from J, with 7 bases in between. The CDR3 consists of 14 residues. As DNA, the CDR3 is TGTGCCAGCTCACCGGGGCTATCCTACAATGAGCAGTTCTTC. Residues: CASSPGLSYNEQFF.

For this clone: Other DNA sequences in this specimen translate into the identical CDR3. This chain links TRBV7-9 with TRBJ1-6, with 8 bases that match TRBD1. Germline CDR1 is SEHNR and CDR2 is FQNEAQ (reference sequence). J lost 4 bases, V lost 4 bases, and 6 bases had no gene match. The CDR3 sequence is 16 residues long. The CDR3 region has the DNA TGTGCCAGCAGCTCAGGACAGGGCTTTTATAATTCACCCCTCCACTTT. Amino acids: CASSSGQGFYNSPLHF.

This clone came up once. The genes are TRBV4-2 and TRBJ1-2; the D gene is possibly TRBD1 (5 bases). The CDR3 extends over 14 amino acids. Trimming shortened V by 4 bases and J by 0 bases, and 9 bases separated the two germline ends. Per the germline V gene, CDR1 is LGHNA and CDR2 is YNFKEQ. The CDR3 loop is CASSPGGANYGYTF. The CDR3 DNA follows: TGTGCCAGCAGCCCGGGGGGAGCTAACTATGGCTACACCTTC.

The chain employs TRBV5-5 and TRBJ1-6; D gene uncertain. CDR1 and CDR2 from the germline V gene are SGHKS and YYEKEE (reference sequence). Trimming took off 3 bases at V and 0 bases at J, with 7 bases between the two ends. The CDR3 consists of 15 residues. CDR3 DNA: TGTGCCAGCAGCTCCTCGAGCTCCTATAATTCACCCCTCCACTTT. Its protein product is CASSSSSSYNSPLHF.